A selection of T cell receptor beta chains follows, all from one sample in a study of cytomegalovirus exposure and HLA in healthy donors. Profiling relied on immunoSEQ multiplex PCR, and the TCRdb table lists in-frame clones only, not all of them. The sample lists around 160,000 clones; 80% were seen once. The specimen was PBMCs. The source of these receptors is a human donor in good health. The CDR3 runs from the conserved cysteine through the conserved F or W. Fields, in order: CDR3 DNA, CDR3 protein, J gene, clone size, V gene, D gene. D genes are given only for firm matches. Clone size is not always given. Where it is, it says once, few, many or a class for expanded clones.

DNA: TGTGCCAGCAGTGTCGGTAAAGCCTCCTACGAGCAGTACTTC; CDR3: CASSVGKASYEQYF; J: TRBJ2-7; size: NA; V: TRBV6-6; D: NA
DNA: TGTGCCAGCAGCGGACCAGGGGCGGTCACCGGGGAGCTGTTTTTT; CDR3: CASSGPGAVTGELFF; J: TRBJ2-2; size: NA; V: TRBV9; D: NA
DNA: TGTGCCAGCAGTTACAGCCTCCATGAGTACTTC; CDR3: CASSYSLHEYF; J: TRBJ2-5; size: NA; V: TRBV6-5; D: NA
DNA: TGCAGCGTTGGACCCACTGGGAGCTACTATGGCTACACCTTC; CDR3: CSVGPTGSYYGYTF; J: TRBJ1-2; size: NA; V: TRBV29-1; D: NA
DNA: TGTGCCAGCAGCCCAAGCGGGGTAGGTGAGCAGTACTTC; CDR3: CASSPSGVGEQYF; J: TRBJ2-7; size: NA; V: TRBV6-6; D: TRBD2
DNA: TGTGCCAGCAGCGTAGGGGGCTCGAACACTGAAGCTTTCTTT; CDR3: CASSVGGSNTEAFF; J: TRBJ1-1; size: NA; V: TRBV9; D: NA
DNA: TGCGCCAGCAGCCAAGATTGGGTCGGACAGGGCGACACCGGGGAGCTGTTTTTT; CDR3: CASSQDWVGQGDTGELFF; J: TRBJ2-2; size: NA; V: TRBV4-3; D: TRBD1
DNA: TGTGCCAGTAGTTACAGGGGGCTCCTCTACGAGCAGTACTTC; CDR3: CASSYRGLLYEQYF; J: TRBJ2-7; size: NA; V: TRBV19; D: TRBD1
DNA: TGTGCCAGCAGTGAAGCGCTTCCCTTTGAACGCTCCGGCAATGAGCAGTTCTTC; CDR3: CASSEALPFERSGNEQFF; J: TRBJ2-1; size: NA; V: TRBV2; D: NA
DNA: TGCGCCAGCAAGGAGGGACAGGGGGCGTTTAACTATGGCTACACCTTC; CDR3: CASKEGQGAFNYGYTF; J: TRBJ1-2; size: NA; V: TRBV10-2; D: TRBD1
DNA: TGCGCCAGCAGCCAAATTCGAGCGAACACCGGGGAGCTGTTTTTT; CDR3: CASSQIRANTGELFF; J: TRBJ2-2; size: NA; V: TRBV4-1; D: NA
DNA: TGTGCCAGCAGACACAGGGATCCGAGCACTGAAGCTTTCTTT; CDR3: CASRHRDPSTEAFF; J: TRBJ1-1; size: NA; V: TRBV25-1; D: NA
DNA: TGCGCCAGCAGCCGGATCAACGACCGGGACAGCTACTACGAGCAGTACTTC; CDR3: CASSRINDRDSYYEQYF; J: TRBJ2-7; size: NA; V: TRBV4-1; D: TRBD1
DNA: TGTGCCAGCAGCTTAGGAGGACAGCCCTATGGCTACACCTTC; CDR3: CASSLGGQPYGYTF; J: TRBJ1-2; size: once; V: TRBV7-2; D: NA
DNA: TGTGCCAGCAGGATGCAGGGAATTAATGAAAAACTGTTTTTT; CDR3: CASRMQGINEKLFF; J: TRBJ1-4; size: once; V: TRBV5-4; D: NA
DNA: TGTGCCAGCAGGCGTTTACTCACCGGGGAGCTGTTTTTT; CDR3: CASRRLLTGELFF; J: TRBJ2-2; size: NA; V: TRBV2; D: NA
DNA: TGTGCCAGCAGCTTAGCGGGCAGGAACTACGAGCAGTACTTC; CDR3: CASSLAGRNYEQYF; J: TRBJ2-7; size: few; V: TRBV7-9; D: NA
DNA: TGTGCCATCAGTGGGTCTAGCGGGCTTACCTACAATGAGCAGTTCTTC; CDR3: CAISGSSGLTYNEQFF; J: TRBJ2-1; size: NA; V: TRBV10-3; D: TRBD2
DNA: TGTGCCAGCAGTGTGGCTAGCGGGGGGTATGAGCAGTTCTTC; CDR3: CASSVASGGYEQFF; J: TRBJ2-1; size: NA; V: TRBV6-1; D: TRBD2
DNA: TGTGCCAGCAGCTTACAGGGGGCGAACACTGAAGCTTTCTTT; CDR3: CASSLQGANTEAFF; J: TRBJ1-1; size: NA; V: TRBV11-2; D: TRBD1
DNA: TGTGCCAGCAGCTTAGGGCTAGTAGCGGGGACTGAAGCTTTCTTT; CDR3: CASSLGLVAGTEAFF; J: TRBJ1-1; size: NA; V: TRBV7-6; D: NA
DNA: TGTGCCAGCAGTGAGGACGGACAGGAAACGGCTGAAGCTTTCTTT; CDR3: CASSEDGQETAEAFF; J: TRBJ1-1; size: NA; V: TRBV25-1; D: TRBD1
DNA: TGTGCCAGTAGTCTAGCAGGGGCGGGGGCCTCCTACGAGCAGTACTTC; CDR3: CASSLAGAGASYEQYF; J: TRBJ2-7; size: once; V: TRBV19; D: NA
DNA: TGTGCCAGCAGCCCACAGGGGGCGCGAGGAAACACCATATATTTT; CDR3: CASSPQGARGNTIYF; J: TRBJ1-3; size: once; V: TRBV5-6; D: TRBD1
DNA: TGTGCCAGCAGCTTCGACAGGGAGCAGCCCCAGCATTTT; CDR3: CASSFDREQPQHF; J: TRBJ1-5; size: once; V: TRBV7-9; D: TRBD1
DNA: TGTGCCAGCACCCGAAGACAGGAGAACTATGGCTACACCTTC; CDR3: CASTRRQENYGYTF; J: TRBJ1-2; size: NA; V: TRBV2; D: NA
DNA: TGTGCCAGCAGCCCTACGAGGCAGTACGATGAAAAACTGTTTTTT; CDR3: CASSPTRQYDEKLFF; J: TRBJ1-4; size: once; V: TRBV14; D: NA
DNA: TGTGCCAGCAGTGCCCCCGGCCCTAGGGGCAATGAGCAGTTCTTC; CDR3: CASSAPGPRGNEQFF; J: TRBJ2-1; size: NA; V: TRBV2; D: NA
DNA: TGCGCCAGCAGCCAAGGATTGGGGGGCACCGGGGAGCTGTTTTTT; CDR3: CASSQGLGGTGELFF; J: TRBJ2-2; size: few; V: TRBV4-3; D: NA
DNA: TGTGCCATCAGTGAGTCAGGGACAGGGAACGAGCAGTACTTC; CDR3: CAISESGTGNEQYF; J: TRBJ2-7; size: NA; V: TRBV10-3; D: TRBD1
DNA: TGTGCCAGCAGCAAAGGAGGCGAAAAACTGTTTTTT; CDR3: CASSKGGEKLFF; J: TRBJ1-4; size: once; V: TRBV21-1; D: NA
DNA: TGTGCCAGCAGCCCGCGGTTCAGTAGAGGCGAGCAGTACTTC; CDR3: CASSPRFSRGEQYF; J: TRBJ2-7; size: NA; V: TRBV5-6; D: NA
DNA: TGTGCCAGTAGAAGACAGCAGAATGAAAAACTGTTTTTT; CDR3: CASRRQQNEKLFF; J: TRBJ1-4; size: NA; V: TRBV19; D: NA
DNA: TGTGCCAGCAGTGAAAACTTAAAAATCGTCGACAGGGGTTGGGGCTATGGCTACACCTTC; CDR3: CASSENLKIVDRGWGYGYTF; J: TRBJ1-2; size: NA; V: TRBV2; D: TRBD1
DNA: TGTGCCAGCACCCCATTTGGCGGGGGTCCCTACGAGCAGTACTTC; CDR3: CASTPFGGGPYEQYF; J: TRBJ2-7; size: few; V: TRBV11-2; D: TRBD2
DNA: TGTGCCAGCAGCTTAGCTCCGGGACAGGGCCTCTGGGGCTACACCTTC; CDR3: CASSLAPGQGLWGYTF; J: TRBJ1-2; size: NA; V: TRBV7-2; D: TRBD1
DNA: TGTGCCAGCAGCCGGACAGGGGGGAACACCGGGGAGCTGTTTTTT; CDR3: CASSRTGGNTGELFF; J: TRBJ2-2; size: NA; V: TRBV5-5; D: TRBD1
DNA: TGTGCCAGCAGCGTGGACAGGGGGAATCAGCCCCAGCATTTT; CDR3: CASSVDRGNQPQHF; J: TRBJ1-5; size: few; V: TRBV2; D: TRBD1
DNA: TGTGCCAGCAGTTTAATGGACAGGTCTGAAGCTTTCTTT; CDR3: CASSLMDRSEAFF; J: TRBJ1-1; size: NA; V: TRBV27; D: TRBD1
DNA: TGTGCCAGCAGCTTCCTCGGAGGGAACACCGGGGAGCTGTTTTTT; CDR3: CASSFLGGNTGELFF; J: TRBJ2-2; size: once; V: TRBV7-9; D: NA
DNA: TGTGCCAGCAGTTTAGGCACAGGGGGGTCCTATAATTCACCCCTCCACTTT; CDR3: CASSLGTGGSYNSPLHF; J: TRBJ1-6; size: NA; V: TRBV27; D: TRBD1
DNA: TGCGCCAGCAGCCATGCAGGGTTATTAACTGAAGCTTTCTTT; CDR3: CASSHAGLLTEAFF; J: TRBJ1-1; size: NA; V: TRBV4-1; D: NA
DNA: TGTGCCAGCAGCTATACACGGAACACCGGGGAGCTGTTTTTT; CDR3: CASSYTRNTGELFF; J: TRBJ2-2; size: NA; V: TRBV11-2; D: NA
DNA: TGCGCCAGCAGCCCTACCTCTGTAGCTAGCGCATACAATGAGCAGTTCTTC; CDR3: CASSPTSVASAYNEQFF; J: TRBJ2-1; size: NA; V: TRBV4-1; D: NA
DNA: TGTGCCAGCAGCCCCGGGACAGGTAGCAATTCACCCCTCCACTTT; CDR3: CASSPGTGSNSPLHF; J: TRBJ1-6; size: NA; V: TRBV7-8; D: TRBD1
DNA: TGTGCCAGCAGCCCCGACTTGTATGGCTACACCTTC; CDR3: CASSPDLYGYTF; J: TRBJ1-2; size: NA; V: TRBV5-6; D: NA
DNA: TGTGCCAGTAGGTCGACCGGGGACACTGAAGCTTTCTTT; CDR3: CASRSTGDTEAFF; J: TRBJ1-1; size: NA; V: TRBV19; D: NA
DNA: TGTGCCAGCAGCTTAGGATCTGTCGGAGGTAATGAGCAGTTCTTC; CDR3: CASSLGSVGGNEQFF; J: TRBJ2-1; size: NA; V: TRBV11-3; D: NA
DNA: TGTGCCAGCAGCTTATTACAGGGGGTCGAGCAGTACTTC; CDR3: CASSLLQGVEQYF; J: TRBJ2-7; size: NA; V: TRBV7-8; D: TRBD1
DNA: TGTGCCATCAGTGAGGAGGCAGGGATCATTACTGAAGCTTTCTTT; CDR3: CAISEEAGIITEAFF; J: TRBJ1-1; size: NA; V: TRBV10-3; D: NA
DNA: TGTGCCAGCAGTTACCTCCCAGGGGAGACCCAGTACTTC; CDR3: CASSYLPGETQYF; J: TRBJ2-5; size: NA; V: TRBV6-6; D: NA
DNA: TGCGCCAGCAGCTTGGAGGGGGCGGGCACAGATACGCAGTATTTT; CDR3: CASSLEGAGTDTQYF; J: TRBJ2-3; size: NA; V: TRBV5-1; D: TRBD1
DNA: TGCGCCAGCAGCCAAGTTAGCGGGAGCACAGATACGCAGTATTTT; CDR3: CASSQVSGSTDTQYF; J: TRBJ2-3; size: NA; V: TRBV4-1; D: TRBD2
DNA: TGTGCCAGCAGTGACCTATATAATTCACCCCTCCACTTT; CDR3: CASSDLYNSPLHF; J: TRBJ1-6; size: NA; V: TRBV2; D: NA
DNA: TGCGCCAGCAGCCAAGATTGGCCAGGGTCATCAACAGATACGCAGTATTTT; CDR3: CASSQDWPGSSTDTQYF; J: TRBJ2-3; size: NA; V: TRBV4-1; D: NA
DNA: TGTGCCAGCTCACCGGGCGGGACTAGCGTATCAGATACGCAGTATTTT; CDR3: CASSPGGTSVSDTQYF; J: TRBJ2-3; size: NA; V: TRBV18; D: TRBD2
DNA: TGTGCCAGCAGCCCCCGGGGAGAGACCCAGTACTTC; CDR3: CASSPRGETQYF; J: TRBJ2-5; size: once; V: TRBV7-2; D: NA
DNA: TGTGCCAGCAGTTATTCCGTCTCCAATCAGCCCCAGCATTTT; CDR3: CASSYSVSNQPQHF; J: TRBJ1-5; size: NA; V: TRBV6-1; D: NA
DNA: TGTGCCAGCAACCCAGGGCTGGGGGAAAAACTGTTTTTT; CDR3: CASNPGLGEKLFF; J: TRBJ1-4; size: NA; V: TRBV7-9; D: NA
DNA: TGTGCCAGCAGCAAGGGAGCAGCTAATTCACCCCTCCACTTT; CDR3: CASSKGAANSPLHF; J: TRBJ1-6; size: NA; V: TRBV11-3; D: NA